A selection of T cell receptor beta chains follows, all from one sample in a study of blood T cell repertoires in COVID-19. Method: immunoSEQ multiplex PCR; TCRdb's copy keeps in-frame clones and lacks some. The sample holds about 82,000 clones, 80% seen once. Source material: peripheral blood. The source is a woman aged 40 to 55 with active or convalescent COVID-19. Both conserved end residues are part of each CDR3. A D gene is named only where the DNA matches it firmly. Where a row states a size, it is once, few, many or the class of an expanded clone; other rows omit it.

once | TRBJ1-4 | TRBV4-1 | TRBD1 | TGCGCCAGCAGCCCGACAGGGGGAAATGAAAAACTGTTTTTT | CASSPTGGNEKLFF
- | TRBJ1-2 | TRBV28 | - | TGTGCCAGCAGCCTCAACTATGGCTACACCTTC | CASSLNYGYTF
once | TRBJ2-7 | TRBV18 | TRBD1 | TGTGCCAGCTCACCACCGTCTAGACAGGGAGCCTACGAGCAGTACTTC | CASSPPSRQGAYEQYF
- | TRBJ2-2 | TRBV2 | - | TGTGCCAGCAGTGAAAGGGGGGGCCGGGAGCTGTTTTTT | CASSERGGRELFF
- | TRBJ2-5 | TRBV7-7 | - | TGTGCCAGCAGCGCAGGGGTCCAAGAGACCCAGTACTTC | CASSAGVQETQYF
few | TRBJ2-2 | TRBV7-3 | TRBD2 | TGTGCCAGCAGCCGTTTACTAGCGGGAGGGCCTGGCGGGGAGCTGTTTTTT | CASSRLLAGGPGGELFF
- | TRBJ1-5 | TRBV6-5 | TRBD1 | TGTGCCAGCAGTTCCGGGACAGGGTGGCAGCCCCAGCATTTT | CASSSGTGWQPQHF
- | TRBJ1-2 | TRBV27 | - | TGTGCCAGCAGTTTCGACAGTAAATATGGCTACACCTTC | CASSFDSKYGYTF
- | TRBJ2-6 | TRBV10-2 | - | TGCGCCAGCAAGGGAGACTCTGGGGCCAACGTCCTGACTTTC | CASKGDSGANVLTF
- | TRBJ1-1 | TRBV21-1 | - | TGTGCCAGCAGCAAAGGGCTAGGAGGCCCTGAAGCTTTCTTT | CASSKGLGGPEAFF
- | TRBJ2-2 | TRBV12-3/TRBV12-4 | - | TGTGCCAGCAGTTTACGCCAGACCGGGGAGCTGTTTTTT | CASSLRQTGELFF
- | TRBJ1-3 | TRBV18 | - | TGTGCCAGCTCACCTTTGGGCCCCTCCTCTGGAAACACCATATATTTT | CASSPLGPSSGNTIYF
- | TRBJ2-7 | TRBV28 | - | TGTGCCAGCAGTTTGGGGGGCTACGAGCAGTACTTC | CASSLGGYEQYF
- | TRBJ2-3 | TRBV7-2 | TRBD2 | TGTGCCAGCAGCCTAGGACTAGCGGGGGCCACAGATACGCAGTATTTT | CASSLGLAGATDTQYF
- | TRBJ1-6 | TRBV18 | TRBD1 | TGTGCCAGCTCACCCCAGGGGGGCAGGAATTCACCCCTCCACTTT | CASSPQGGRNSPLHF
- | TRBJ2-1 | TRBV6-5 | TRBD2 | TGTGCCAGCACCCCCCCGGGGACTACGAATGAGCAGTTCTTC | CASTPPGTTNEQFF
- | TRBJ1-1 | TRBV28 | TRBD1 | TGTGCCAGCAGTAGACAGGGTAAAGCTTTCTTT | CASSRQGKAFF
- | TRBJ1-6 | TRBV28 | TRBD1 | TGTGCCAGCAGTTTTCGGACAGGGGGTGCTTCACCCCTCCACTTT | CASSFRTGGASPLHF
- | TRBJ1-4 | TRBV4-3 | TRBD1 | TGCGCCAGCAGCCCAGTCGGACAGGGGGGGGAAAAACTGTTTTTT | CASSPVGQGGEKLFF
- | TRBJ2-1 | TRBV19 | - | TGTGCCAGTAGTATAGATTATGGGGACTTGGAGTTCTTC | CASSIDYGDLEFF
- | TRBJ1-1 | TRBV11-2 | - | TGTGCCAGCAGCTTCGGGGTAGGGACTGAAGCTTTCTTT | CASSFGVGTEAFF
- | TRBJ1-2 | TRBV7-2 | TRBD1 | TGTGCCAGCAGGTCACAGGGGAGAGATGGCTACACCTTC | CASRSQGRDGYTF